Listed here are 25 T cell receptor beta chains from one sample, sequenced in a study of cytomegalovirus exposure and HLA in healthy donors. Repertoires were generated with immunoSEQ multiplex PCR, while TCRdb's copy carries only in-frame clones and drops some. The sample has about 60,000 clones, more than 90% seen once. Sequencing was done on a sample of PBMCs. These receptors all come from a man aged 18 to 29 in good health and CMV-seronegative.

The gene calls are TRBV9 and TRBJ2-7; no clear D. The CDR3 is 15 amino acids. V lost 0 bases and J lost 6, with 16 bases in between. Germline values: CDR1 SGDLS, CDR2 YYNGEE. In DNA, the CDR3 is TGTGCCAGCAGCGTAGGTTCATGGCAGGCCCCCGAGCAGTACTTC. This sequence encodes CASSVGSWQAPEQYF.

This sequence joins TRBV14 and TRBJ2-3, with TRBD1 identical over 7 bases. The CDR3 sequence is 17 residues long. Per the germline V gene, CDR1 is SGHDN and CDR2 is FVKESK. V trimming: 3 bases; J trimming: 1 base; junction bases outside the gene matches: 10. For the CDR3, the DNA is TGTGCCAGCAGCCATCTACAGGGGAGAGGAGGCACAGATACGCAGTATTTT. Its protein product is CASSHLQGRGGTDTQYF.

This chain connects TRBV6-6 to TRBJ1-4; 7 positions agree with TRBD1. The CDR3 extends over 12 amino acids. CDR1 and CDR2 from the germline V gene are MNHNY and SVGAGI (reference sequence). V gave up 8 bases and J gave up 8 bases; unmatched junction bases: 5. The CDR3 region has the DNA TGTGCCAGCGGGACAGAACCAGAAAAACTGTTTTTT. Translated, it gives CASGTEPEKLFF.

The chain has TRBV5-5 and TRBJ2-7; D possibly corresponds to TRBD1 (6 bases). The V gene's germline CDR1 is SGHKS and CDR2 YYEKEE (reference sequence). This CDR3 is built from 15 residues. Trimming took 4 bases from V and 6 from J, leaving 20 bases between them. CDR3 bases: TGTGCCAGCAGCCCCCCCTGGGGGCCTTTAGGCGAGCAGTACTTC. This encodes CASSPPWGPLGEQYF.

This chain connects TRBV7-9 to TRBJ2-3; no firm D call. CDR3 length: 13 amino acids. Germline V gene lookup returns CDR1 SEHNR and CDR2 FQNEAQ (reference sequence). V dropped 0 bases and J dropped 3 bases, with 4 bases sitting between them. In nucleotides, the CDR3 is TGTGCCAGCAGCTTAGCAGAGACAGATACGCAGTATTTT. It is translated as CASSLAETDTQYF.

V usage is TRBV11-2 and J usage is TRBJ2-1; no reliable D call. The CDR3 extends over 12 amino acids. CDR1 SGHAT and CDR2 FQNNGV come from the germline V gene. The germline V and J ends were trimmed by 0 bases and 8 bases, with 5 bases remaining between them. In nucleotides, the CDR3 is TGTGCCAGCAGCTTAGATTTCTATGAGCAGTTCTTC. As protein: CASSLDFYEQFF. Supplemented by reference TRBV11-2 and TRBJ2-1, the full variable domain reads EAGVAQSPRYKIIEKRQSVAFWCNPISGHATLYWYQQILGQGPKLLIQFQNNGVVDDSQLPKDRFSAERLKGVDSTLKIQPAKLEDSAVYLCASSLDFYEQFFGPGTRLTVL.

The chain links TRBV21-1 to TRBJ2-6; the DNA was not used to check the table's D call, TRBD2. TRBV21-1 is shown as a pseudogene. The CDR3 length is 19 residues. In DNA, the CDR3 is TGTGCCAGCAGCAATTTCGTCAGGGGAGGGATATCTGGGGCCAACGTCCTGACTTTC. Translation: CASSNFVRGGISGANVLTF.

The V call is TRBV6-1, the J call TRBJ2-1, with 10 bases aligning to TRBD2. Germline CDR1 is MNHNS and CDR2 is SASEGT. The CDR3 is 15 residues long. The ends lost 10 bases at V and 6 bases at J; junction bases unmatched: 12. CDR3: CATGDLAGVRNEQFF. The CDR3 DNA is TGTGCCACTGGGGATCTAGCGGGAGTTCGCAATGAGCAGTTCTTC.

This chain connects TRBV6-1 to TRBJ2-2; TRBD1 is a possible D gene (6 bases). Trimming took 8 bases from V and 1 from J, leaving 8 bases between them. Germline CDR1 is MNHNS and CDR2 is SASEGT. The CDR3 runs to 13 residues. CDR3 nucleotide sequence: TGTGCCAGCGGACAGTTGAACACCGGGGAGCTGTTTTTT. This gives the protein CASGQLNTGELFF.

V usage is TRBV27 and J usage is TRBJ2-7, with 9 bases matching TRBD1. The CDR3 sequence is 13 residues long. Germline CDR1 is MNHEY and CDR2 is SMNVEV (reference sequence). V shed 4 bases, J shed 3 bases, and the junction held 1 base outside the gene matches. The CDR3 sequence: CASSWGQGYEQYF. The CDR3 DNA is TGTGCCAGCAGTTGGGGACAGGGCTACGAGCAGTACTTC.

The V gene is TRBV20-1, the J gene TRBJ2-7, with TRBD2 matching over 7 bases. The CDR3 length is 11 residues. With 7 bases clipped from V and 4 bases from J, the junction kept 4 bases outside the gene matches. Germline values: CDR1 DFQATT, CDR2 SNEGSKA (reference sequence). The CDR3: CSVRREYEQYF. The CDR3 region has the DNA TGCAGTGTGAGGCGGGAGTACGAGCAGTACTTC.

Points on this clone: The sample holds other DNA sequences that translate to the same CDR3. The CDR3: CASSIGYEQYF. The CDR3 nucleotides are TGTGCCAGTAGTATCGGGTACGAGCAGTACTTC. The J gene is TRBJ2-7, the V gene TRBV19; D remains ambiguous. Germline V lookup: CDR1 LNHDA, CDR2 SQIVND (reference sequence). V shed 3 bases and J shed 4 bases, with 4 bases lying between them. There are 11 residues in the CDR3.

CDR3 in amino acids: CASSGGLAGVTDTQYF. The CDR3 bases are TGTGCCAGCAGTGGGGGACTAGCGGGAGTCACAGATACGCAGTATTTT. The chain joins TRBV25-1 to TRBJ2-3, with 14 bases identical to TRBD2. CDR3 length: 16 amino acids. Germline V CDR1 and CDR2: MGHDK, SYGVNS. V shed 4 bases, J shed 2 bases, and the junction held 2 bases outside the gene matches.

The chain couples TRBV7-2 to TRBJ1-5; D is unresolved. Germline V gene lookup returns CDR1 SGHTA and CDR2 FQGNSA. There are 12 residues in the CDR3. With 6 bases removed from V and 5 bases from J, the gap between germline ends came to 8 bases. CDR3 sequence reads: CASSVEYQPQHF. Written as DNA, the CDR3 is TGTGCCAGCAGTGTGGAGTATCAGCCCCAGCATTTT.

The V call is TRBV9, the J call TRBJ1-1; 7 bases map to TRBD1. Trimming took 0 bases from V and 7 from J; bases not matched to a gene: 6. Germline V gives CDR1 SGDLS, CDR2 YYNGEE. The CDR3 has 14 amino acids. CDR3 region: CASSVVEGAGEAFF. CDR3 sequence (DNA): TGTGCCAGCAGCGTAGTCGAGGGGGCCGGTGAAGCTTTCTTT.

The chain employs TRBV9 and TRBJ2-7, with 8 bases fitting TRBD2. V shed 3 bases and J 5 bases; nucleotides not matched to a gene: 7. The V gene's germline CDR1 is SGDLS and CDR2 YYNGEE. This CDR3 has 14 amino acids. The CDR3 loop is CASSGMGLGNEQYF. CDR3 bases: TGTGCCAGCAGCGGGATGGGACTAGGGAACGAGCAGTACTTC.

CDR3 sequence (DNA): TGTGCCAGCAGCTTAGCAGAAGCGGGAAACACAGATACGCAGTATTTT. Translated, it gives CASSLAEAGNTDTQYF. The rearrangement uses TRBV11-2 and TRBJ2-3; TRBD2 aligns across 7 bases. Trimming took 1 base from V and 2 from J; bases not matched to a gene: 6. The CDR3 covers 16 residues. Germline V CDR1 and CDR2: SGHAT, FQNNGV.

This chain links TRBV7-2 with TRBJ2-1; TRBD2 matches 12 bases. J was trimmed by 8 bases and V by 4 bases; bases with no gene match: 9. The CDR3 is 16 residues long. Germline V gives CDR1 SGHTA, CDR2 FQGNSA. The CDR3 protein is CASSWTSGISWDEQFF. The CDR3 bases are TGTGCCAGCAGCTGGACTAGCGGGATCTCGTGGGATGAGCAGTTCTTC.

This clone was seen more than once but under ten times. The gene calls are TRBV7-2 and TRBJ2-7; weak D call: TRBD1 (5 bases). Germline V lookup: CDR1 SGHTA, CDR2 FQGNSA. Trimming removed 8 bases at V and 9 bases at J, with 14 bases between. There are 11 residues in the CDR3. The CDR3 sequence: CASAVGARQYF. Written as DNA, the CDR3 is TGTGCCAGCGCGGTAGGGGCCAGGCAGTACTTC.

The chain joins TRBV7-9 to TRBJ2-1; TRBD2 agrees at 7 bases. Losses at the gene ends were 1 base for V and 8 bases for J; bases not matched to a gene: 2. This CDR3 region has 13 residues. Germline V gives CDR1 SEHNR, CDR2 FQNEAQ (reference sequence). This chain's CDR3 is CASSLGGGDEQFF. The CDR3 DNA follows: TGTGCCAGCAGCTTAGGTGGGGGGGATGAGCAGTTCTTC.

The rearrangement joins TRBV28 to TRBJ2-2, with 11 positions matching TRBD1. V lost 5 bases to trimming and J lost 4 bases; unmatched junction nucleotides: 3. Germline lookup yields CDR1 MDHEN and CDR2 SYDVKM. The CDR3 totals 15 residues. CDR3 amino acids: CASSGDRGFTGELFF. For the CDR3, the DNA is TGTGCCAGCAGTGGGGACAGGGGGTTCACCGGGGAGCTGTTTTTT. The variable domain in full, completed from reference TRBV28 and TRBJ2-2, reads DVKVTQSSRYLVKRTGEKVFLECVQDMDHENMFWYRQDPGLGLRLIYFSYDVKMKEKGDIPEGYSVSREKKERFSLILESASTNQTSMYLCASSGDRGFTGELFFGEGSRLTVL.

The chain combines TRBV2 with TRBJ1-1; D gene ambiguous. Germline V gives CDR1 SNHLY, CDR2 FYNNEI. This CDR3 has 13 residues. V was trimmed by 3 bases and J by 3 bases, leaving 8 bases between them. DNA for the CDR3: TGTGCCAGCAGTGAGTACGGGGACACTGAAGCTTTCTTT. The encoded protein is CASSEYGDTEAFF.

The DNA for the CDR3 is TGTGCCAGCAGTGAGTCAGGGGGCCGACACGAGCAGTACTTC. It specifies CASSESGGRHEQYF. This rearrangement joins TRBV2 to TRBJ2-7; 8 bases fit TRBD1. CDR1 and CDR2 from the germline V gene are SNHLY and FYNNEI. This CDR3 is built from 14 residues. V was pared by 3 bases and J by 5 bases, with 6 bases of the junction left unmatched.

The CDR3 protein is CASSFRGLRNTGELFF. Here the CDR3 DNA reads TGCGCCAGCAGCTTTAGGGGCCTGAGGAACACCGGGGAGCTGTTTTTT. The chain is built from TRBV5-1 and TRBJ2-2; D is perhaps TRBD1 (5 bases). CDR3 length equals 16 residues. V lost 2 bases to trimming and J lost 1 base, with 12 bases between them. CDR1 and CDR2 (germline): SGHRS, YFSETQ.

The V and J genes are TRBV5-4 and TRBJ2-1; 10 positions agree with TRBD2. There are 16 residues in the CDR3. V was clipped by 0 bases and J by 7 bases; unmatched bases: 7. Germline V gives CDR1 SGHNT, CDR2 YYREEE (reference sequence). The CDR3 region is CASSLVWASGRNEQFF. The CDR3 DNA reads TGTGCCAGCAGCTTGGTTTGGGCTAGCGGGAGAAATGAGCAGTTCTTC.